The 22 T cell receptor beta chains in this list originate from one sample, sequenced in a study of Tregs in tolerant kidney transplant recipients. Only in-frame clones appear in the TCRdb table, and some are missing; sequencing was by immunoSEQ multiplex PCR. The sample shows fewer than 100,000 clones, approximately 93% of them seen only once. This specimen consisted of CD4+ T cells from blood, obtained before the transplant. Receptors originate from a human donor who received a combined kidney and bone marrow transplant.

V gene TRBV5-8 combines with J gene TRBJ2-6, with D possibly matching TRBD1 (6 bases). Per the germline V gene, CDR1 is SGHTS and CDR2 is YDEGEE. The CDR3 length is 16 residues. Trimming shortened V by 2 bases and J by 4 bases, and 13 bases separated the two germline ends. The CDR3 spells CASSFYQGTGANVLTF. The DNA of the CDR3 is TGTGCCAGCAGCTTTTACCAGGGGACCGGGGCCAACGTCCTGACTTTC.

A word on this clone: Additional DNA sequences in this sample encode the identical CDR3. The chain links TRBV19 to TRBJ1-6; 8 nucleotides line up with TRBD1. The CDR3 is 13 amino acids. V shed 6 bases, J shed 5 bases, and the junction held 0 bases outside the gene matches. Germline lookup yields CDR1 LNHDA and CDR2 SQIVND (reference sequence). CDR3 in amino acids: CASRTGDNSPLHF. CDR3 nucleotide sequence: TGTGCCAGTAGGACAGGGGATAATTCACCCCTCCACTTT.

This chain connects TRBV5-1 to TRBJ2-3, with D possibly matching TRBD2 (6 bases). Germline CDR1 reads SGHRS; CDR2 reads YFSETQ. The CDR3 covers 16 residues. Trimming cost V 3 bases and J 1 base, with 15 bases left between them. DNA for the CDR3: TGCGCCAGCAGCTACCAAATAGGGAGGCGCACAGATACGCAGTATTTT. Its translation is CASSYQIGRRTDTQYF.

This sequence joins TRBV6-5 and TRBJ2-1, with D unclear. V lost 4 bases, J lost 0 bases, and 10 bases lay in between. This CDR3 is 15 amino acids long. Germline CDR1 MNHEY, CDR2 SVGAGI. The CDR3: CASSLRGPSYNEQFF. DNA of the CDR3: TGTGCCAGCAGTTTACGCGGCCCCTCCTACAATGAGCAGTTCTTC.

The chain uses TRBV4-3 and TRBJ1-2; D call uncertain. Trimming left V 0 bases short and J 4 bases short, with 12 bases between. The germline gives CDR1 LGHNA, CDR2 YSLEER. CDR3 length: 15 amino acids. The CDR3 protein is CASSQDPGASYGYTF. CDR3 bases: TGCGCCAGCAGCCAAGATCCCGGAGCTAGCTATGGCTACACCTTC.

The CDR3 nucleotides are TGTGCCAGCAGCCAAGCGGCGGGAGCCCCCACAGATACGCAGTATTTT. Translated: CASSQAAGAPTDTQYF. The chain couples TRBV7-9 to TRBJ2-3, with TRBD2 matching over 7 bases. The CDR3 length is 16 residues. The germline V gene has CDR1 SEHNR and CDR2 FQNEAQ (reference sequence). V trimming: 5 bases; J trimming: 2 bases; junction bases outside the gene matches: 10.

The V and J genes are TRBV5-1 and TRBJ2-7, with D hard to call. CDR1 is SGHRS and CDR2 is YFSETQ in the germline V gene. Trimming took off 4 bases at V and 3 bases at J, with 17 bases between the two ends. This CDR3 region has 15 residues. CDR3 sequence: CASSRKLGRLYEQYF. The DNA for the CDR3 is TGCGCCAGCAGCAGAAAGCTGGGCAGGCTCTACGAGCAGTACTTC.

J is TRBJ2-5 and V is TRBV5-4, with TRBD2 matching over 10 bases. This CDR3 has 16 amino acids. The V gene end was trimmed by 4 bases and the J gene end by 5 bases; junction bases not matched to a gene: 11. Germline CDR1 is SGHNT and CDR2 is YYREEE (reference sequence). The CDR3 protein is CASSPFGTSVGETQYF. The CDR3 DNA follows: TGTGCCAGCAGCCCCTTCGGGACTAGCGTTGGGGAGACCCAGTACTTC.

The chain has TRBV7-9 and TRBJ2-2; D is undetermined. This CDR3 has 15 amino acids. V was shortened by 11 bases and J by 4 bases, with 20 bases between the two germline ends. Germline V gives CDR1 SEHNR, CDR2 FQNEAQ (reference sequence). The CDR3 reads CAGTLSSKSTGELFF. In nucleotides, the CDR3 is TGTGCCGGTACTCTATCATCTAAGAGCACCGGGGAGCTGTTTTTT.

The chain carries TRBV19 and TRBJ1-3, with D perhaps TRBD1 (5 bases). Germline assignment: CDR1 LNHDA and CDR2 SQIVND (reference sequence). V was trimmed by 5 bases and J by 4 bases, leaving 12 bases between them. The CDR3 consists of 14 residues. The CDR3 DNA is TGTGCCAGTAGTCCGGGGGTGGACGGAAACACCATATATTTT. This codes for CASSPGVDGNTIYF. Full variable domain (outside the CDR3, taken from reference TRBV19 and TRBJ1-3): DGGITQSPKYLFRKEGQNVTLSCEQNLNHDAMYWYRQDPGQGLRLIYYSQIVNDFQKGDIAEGYSVSREKKESFPLTVTSAQKNPTAFYLCASSPGVDGNTIYFGEGSWLTVV.

The rearrangement links TRBV27 to TRBJ2-2, with 7 bases aligning to TRBD1. The CDR3 length is 16 residues. Germline values: CDR1 MNHEY, CDR2 SMNVEV (reference sequence). V was clipped by 5 bases and J by 5 bases; unmatched bases: 11. The CDR3 nucleotides are TGTGCCAGCAGTACATCGACAGGGTGGGGGACCGGGGAGCTGTTTTTT. Translating it yields CASSTSTGWGTGELFF.

This chain joins TRBV11-3 and TRBJ2-5; 8 bases are a match to TRBD1. Germline assignment: CDR1 SGHNT and CDR2 YENEEA. The CDR3 length is 15 residues. J gave up 4 bases and V 5 bases, and 9 bases lay outside the gene matches. The chain's CDR3 is CASSQGTGGLETQYF. The CDR3 coding sequence is TGTGCCAGCAGCCAGGGGACAGGAGGGCTAGAGACCCAGTACTTC.

The CDR3 bases are TGTGCCAGCTACCCGACGGGAACTGAAGCTTTCTTT. It is translated as CASYPTGTEAFF. The chain combines TRBV28 with TRBJ1-1; D gene uncertain. Germline V gives CDR1 MDHEN, CDR2 SYDVKM. The V end was cut by 8 bases, the J end by 5 bases, with 12 bases between. The length of the CDR3 is 12 residues.

This sequence joins TRBV11-3 and TRBJ1-4, with TRBD1 matching 8 bases. V trimming: 3 bases; J trimming: 3 bases; junction bases outside the gene matches: 12. Germline values: CDR1 SGHNT, CDR2 YENEEA. This CDR3 has 18 amino acids. CDR3 nucleotide sequence: TGTGCCAGCAGCTTGGGGCAGGGGGCCGCAGTTTCTAATGAAAAACTGTTTTTT. It yields the protein CASSLGQGAAVSNEKLFF. The full variable domain, in which reference TRBV11-3 and TRBJ1-4 provide the parts outside the CDR3, is EAGVVQSPRYKIIEKKQPVAFWCNPISGHNTLYWYLQNLGQGPELLIRYENEEAVDDSQLPKDRFSAERLKGVDSTLKIQPAELGDSAVYLCASSLGQGAAVSNEKLFFGSGTQLSVL.

On this clone itself: The junction shows a germline mismatch at one end, possibly a read error. In the same sample, other DNA sequences code for this CDR3. The rearrangement joins TRBV7-2 to TRBJ1-6; 7 bases are shared with TRBD1. CDR3 length equals 14 residues. Germline V CDR1 and CDR2: SGHTA, FQGNSA. Here the CDR3 reads CASSQDRYYSPLHF. The CDR3 DNA sequence: TGTGCCAGCAGCCAGGACAGGTACTATTCCCCCCTCCACTTT. Full variable domain (rest looked up from reference TRBV7-2 and TRBJ1-6): GAGVSQSPSNKVTEKGKDVELRCDPISGHTALYWYRQSLGQGLEFLIYFQGNSAPDKSGLPSDRFSAERTGGSVSTLTIQRTQQEDSAVYLCASSQDRYYSPLHFGNGTRLTVT.

This sequence joins TRBV7-2 and TRBJ2-7; D is possibly TRBD1 (5 bases). CDR3 length equals 13 residues. The germline V gene encodes CDR1 SGHTA and CDR2 FQGNSA. The ends were cut back, 6 bases at V and 3 bases at J, with 12 bases in the middle. The CDR3 region is CASSHDRNYEQYF. The CDR3 DNA reads TGTGCCAGCAGTCATGACAGAAACTACGAGCAGTACTTC.

The rearrangement links TRBV13 to TRBJ2-5; a possible D gene is TRBD2 (5 bases). The V and J ends lost 1 base and 3 bases respectively, with 15 bases between them. The CDR3 is 16 residues long. Germline loops: CDR1 PRHDT, CDR2 FYEKMQ (reference sequence). The chain's CDR3 is CASSLAQPLREETQYF. DNA for the CDR3: TGTGCCAGCAGCTTAGCGCAGCCCCTGAGGGAAGAGACCCAGTACTTC.

The rearrangement joins TRBV7-9 to TRBJ2-1; TRBD2 agrees at 14 bases. V lost 5 bases, J lost 6 bases, and 3 bases stayed unmatched. Germline values: CDR1 SEHNR, CDR2 FQNEAQ (reference sequence). There are 15 residues in the CDR3. The CDR3 DNA reads TGTGCCAGCAGCCGGACTAGCGGGGGGTTCAATGAGCAGTTCTTC. As protein: CASSRTSGGFNEQFF.

A single count supports this clone. This chain links TRBV4-2 with TRBJ2-1; 7 bases are shared with TRBD2. This CDR3 has 15 amino acids. Germline V CDR1 and CDR2: LGHNA, YNFKEQ. The junction had 4 bases not matched to a gene; V was cut back by 0 bases and J by 5 bases. CDR3 protein: CASSQDLGGDNEQFF. Written as DNA, the CDR3 is TGTGCCAGCAGCCAAGATCTTGGGGGGGACAATGAGCAGTTCTTC.

The V call is TRBV5-1, the J call TRBJ2-2, with 7 bases aligning to TRBD2. The V gene end was trimmed by 3 bases and the J gene end by 3 bases; junction bases not matched to a gene: 8. This CDR3 has 16 residues. Germline V gene lookup returns CDR1 SGHRS and CDR2 YFSETQ. The CDR3 is CASSWGAGRHTGELFF. CDR3 DNA: TGCGCCAGCAGCTGGGGAGCGGGGCGCCACACCGGGGAGCTGTTTTTT.

The chain couples TRBV14 to TRBJ2-1; 10 nucleotides match TRBD2. V was pared by 0 bases and J by 4 bases, with 9 bases of the junction left unmatched. This CDR3 spans 18 amino acids. The germline gives CDR1 SGHDN, CDR2 FVKESK. The CDR3 protein is CASSQDFGSGRRYNEQFF. DNA of the CDR3: TGTGCCAGCAGCCAAGATTTCGGTAGCGGGAGGAGATACAATGAGCAGTTCTTC.

The rearrangement joins TRBV18 to TRBJ1-1; tentative D call: TRBD1 (5 bases). V was trimmed by 1 base and J by 5 bases, leaving 14 bases between them. The CDR3 is 15 residues long. Germline assignment: CDR1 KGHSH and CDR2 LQKENI. CDR3 in amino acids: CASSPLWGDRTEAFF. The CDR3 DNA sequence: TGTGCCAGCTCACCACTATGGGGGGATAGGACTGAAGCTTTCTTT.